What follows are 24 T cell receptor beta chains derived from one specimen sequenced in a study of blood T cell repertoires in COVID-19 (dated by TCRdb to 2019 to 2021). The library relied on the immunoSEQ multiplex PCR assay. The table comes from immuneACCESS by way of TCRdb, which keeps in-frame sequences with V and J called. Part of the clones is missing from these tables; in studies checked, under half for an unresolved V gene and the rest for unknown reasons. The sample profile shows under 200,000 clones; around 87% of them were found once. In total, the top ten clones hold 7% of the sample. Sequenced input: peripheral blood. These receptors were obtained from a woman of 80 years or more in a cohort sampled during active or convalescent COVID-19.

Only one count was recorded for this clone. The V call is TRBV19, the J call TRBJ1-4; 7 nucleotides align to TRBD1. V trimming: 5 bases; J trimming: 8 bases; junction bases outside the gene matches: 5. The CDR3 runs 13 residues. The V gene's germline CDR1 is LNHDA and CDR2 SQIVND (reference sequence). DNA for the CDR3: TGTGCCAGTAGTGCAGGGGGAAGGGAAAAACTGTTTTTT. Amino acids: CASSAGGREKLFF.

This sequence joins TRBV5-1 and TRBJ1-1, with D hard to call. The germline gives CDR1 SGHRS, CDR2 YFSETQ. V lost 4 bases and J 0 bases, leaving 10 bases between the germline ends. The CDR3 extends over 14 amino acids. CDR3 bases: TGCGCCAGCAGCCTAGCCGGGATGAACACTGAAGCTTTCTTT. It encodes CASSLAGMNTEAFF.

CDR3 amino acids: CASGGQGDYNQPQHF. As DNA, the CDR3 is TGTGCCAGCGGCGGACAGGGGGATTACAATCAGCCCCAGCATTTT. The chain links TRBV7-2 to TRBJ1-5; 10 nucleotides agree with TRBD1. With V trimmed by 8 bases and J by 3 bases, 7 bases remained unmatched. This CDR3 region has 15 residues. Germline values: CDR1 SGHTA, CDR2 FQGNSA.

The CDR3 reads CASSLDHTSNEQFF. The DNA of the CDR3 is TGTGCCAGCAGCTTGGACCATACATCCAATGAGCAGTTCTTC. This chain connects TRBV5-4 to TRBJ2-1; D not certain. With 0 bases removed from V and 6 bases from J, the gap between germline ends came to 10 bases. The CDR3 runs to 14 residues. CDR1 and CDR2 (germline): SGHNT, YYREEE (reference sequence).

The chain couples TRBV30 to TRBJ1-2; D is ambiguous. This CDR3 contains 13 residues. From germline, CDR1 is GTSNPN and CDR2 SVGIG (reference sequence). Trimming removed 0 bases at V and 1 base at J, with 6 bases between. In DNA, the CDR3 is TGTGCCTGGAGTGTTACAGATAACTATGGCTACACCTTC. Its protein product is CAWSVTDNYGYTF.

This sequence joins TRBV19 and TRBJ2-6; D not certain. The CDR3 contains 17 residues. Trimming left V 4 bases short and J 4 bases short, with 17 bases between. The germline gives CDR1 LNHDA, CDR2 SQIVND (reference sequence). Here the CDR3 reads CASSKLPATRGANVLTF. The CDR3 DNA is TGTGCCAGTAGTAAACTACCCGCCACTCGGGGGGCCAACGTCCTGACTTTC.

V usage is TRBV5-1 and J usage is TRBJ2-6; D gene unclear. Trimming took 4 bases from V and 3 from J, leaving 11 bases between them. The length of the CDR3 is 15 residues. Looked up from germline, CDR1 is SGHRS and CDR2 is YFSETQ. Written as DNA, the CDR3 is TGCGCCAGCAGCCCCGTAGCTAGTGGGGCCAACGTCCTGACTTTC. It is translated as CASSPVASGANVLTF.

This chain joins TRBV3-1 (or the pseudogene TRBV3-2) and TRBJ2-7; D is unresolved. The V end was cut by 3 bases, the J end by 2 bases, with 2 bases between. Per the germline V gene, CDR1 is LGHDT and CDR2 is YNNKEL (reference sequence). This CDR3 contains 11 residues. The CDR3 DNA follows: TGTGCCAGCAGCCACACCTACGAGCAGTACTTC. Residues: CASSHTYEQYF.

The genes are TRBV9 and TRBJ2-7, with TRBD2 matching 9 bases. This CDR3 is 18 amino acids long. Per the germline V gene, CDR1 is SGDLS and CDR2 is YYNGEE. The ends lost 0 bases at V and 0 bases at J; junction bases unmatched: 10. DNA of the CDR3: TGTGCCAGCAGCGTAGGTTGGGCTAGCGGGATTAACTCCTACGAGCAGTACGTC. It encodes CASSVGWASGINSYEQYV.

V is TRBV28 and J is TRBJ1-5, with TRBD1 matching 8 bases. This CDR3 contains 13 residues. The germline gives CDR1 MDHEN, CDR2 SYDVKM. V trimming: 10 bases; J trimming: 6 bases; junction bases outside the gene matches: 8. The CDR3 loop is CANTGTGGQPQHF. The CDR3 nucleotides read TGTGCCAACACCGGGACAGGTGGTCAGCCCCAGCATTTT.

A single count supports this clone. This chain uses TRBV10-3 with TRBJ2-2, with D uncertain. Trimming cost V 0 bases and J 5 bases, with 4 bases left between them. The length of the CDR3 is 13 residues. Germline CDR1 reads ENHRY; CDR2 reads SYGVKD. CDR3 DNA: TGTGCCATCAGTGAGTCTGCGACCGGGGAGCTGTTTTTT. This sequence encodes CAISESATGELFF.

V usage is TRBV7-9 and J usage is TRBJ2-7; 10 positions match TRBD2. Losses at the gene ends were 0 bases for V and 5 bases for J; bases not matched to a gene: 10. CDR1 and CDR2 (germline): SEHNR, FQNEAQ (reference sequence). The CDR3 loop spans 17 amino acids. CDR3 coding DNA: TGTGCCAGCAGCTTAGCGGCGAGCGGGGGGGCGCACGACGAGCAGTACTTC. Its protein is CASSLAASGGAHDEQYF.

The chain carries TRBV6-5 and TRBJ1-1; 7 positions match TRBD1. Per germline, CDR1 MNHEY and CDR2 SVGAGI. Trimming took 7 bases from V and 4 from J; bases not matched to a gene: 6. CDR3 length equals 13 residues. CDR3 nucleotide sequence: TGTGCCAGCATTACACAGGGGAGCACTGAAGCTTTCTTT. Translation: CASITQGSTEAFF.

The CDR3 here is CASLTGALSNTIYF. Written as DNA, the CDR3 is TGTGCCAGCCTGACAGGGGCGCTTTCAAACACCATATATTTT. This chain connects TRBV28 to TRBJ1-3; 8 nucleotides align to TRBD1. CDR3 length: 14 residues. The trim removed 8 bases at V and 6 bases at J, leaving 9 bases unmatched. Germline assignment: CDR1 MDHEN and CDR2 SYDVKM.

J is TRBJ1-6 and V is TRBV20-1, with 8 positions matching TRBD1. The CDR3 is 14 amino acids. The V and J ends lost 3 bases and 10 bases, in that order; junction bases with no gene match: 8. The germline V gene encodes CDR1 DFQATT and CDR2 SNEGSKA (reference sequence). The CDR3 loop is CSASDRGFGSPLHF. CDR3 nucleotide sequence: TGCAGTGCTAGTGACAGGGGTTTCGGCTCACCCCTCCACTTT.

The chain employs TRBV24-1 and TRBJ2-2; 7 positions match TRBD1. J lost 1 base, V lost 3 bases, and 4 bases had no gene match. Germline lookup yields CDR1 KGHDR and CDR2 SFDVKD. This CDR3 contains 16 residues. CDR3 DNA: TGTGCCACCAGTGATCGACAGGGTTTGAACACCGGGGAGCTGTTTTTT. Protein sequence: CATSDRQGLNTGELFF.

The chain has TRBV10-2 and TRBJ2-1; 7 bases fit TRBD1. The germline CDR1 and CDR2 sequences are WSHSY and SAAADI. This CDR3 comprises 14 residues. J was trimmed by 4 bases and V by 6 bases; bases with no gene match: 6. The CDR3 reads CASSDGTEYNEQFF. DNA for the CDR3: TGCGCCAGCAGCGACGGGACAGAATACAATGAGCAGTTCTTC.

About this clone: Other DNA sequences in the same sample also yield this CDR3. The chain joins TRBV5-1 to TRBJ2-7, with D perhaps matching TRBD1 (8 bases). Germline lookup yields CDR1 SGHRS and CDR2 YFSETQ. The CDR3 extends over 13 amino acids. V dropped 0 bases and J dropped 7 bases, with 11 bases sitting between them. The CDR3 is CASSLDRGGEQYV. The CDR3 DNA reads TGCGCCAGCAGCTTGGACAGGGGGGGGGAGCAGTACGTC.

The chain couples TRBV2 to TRBJ2-7; D might be TRBD1 (6 bases). From germline, CDR1 is SNHLY and CDR2 FYNNEI. The CDR3 sequence is 12 residues long. Trimming took off 4 bases at V and 6 bases at J, with 10 bases between the two ends. The CDR3 protein is CASSVTGTEQYV. The CDR3 bases are TGTGCCAGCAGTGTAACAGGGACCGAGCAGTACGTC.

The V gene is TRBV27, the J gene TRBJ1-1; D is perhaps TRBD1 (6 bases). Trimming left V 10 bases short and J 6 bases short, with 15 bases between. Per the germline V gene, CDR1 is MNHEY and CDR2 is SMNVEV (reference sequence). This CDR3 has 12 amino acids. The CDR3 DNA is TGTGCCACGACCCGACAGGTCTCTGAAGCTTTCTTT. Translated: CATTRQVSEAFF.

The V call is TRBV19, the J call TRBJ1-5, with TRBD1 as a possible D gene (6 bases). This CDR3 has 15 residues. Trimming pared 2 bases from V and 10 bases from J, leaving 18 bases between. Germline assignment: CDR1 LNHDA and CDR2 SQIVND (reference sequence). The CDR3 DNA reads as TGTGCCAGTAGTATAACGTCCAGGGGAAGCTATCCCCAGCATTTT. Encoded protein: CASSITSRGSYPQHF.

The chain employs TRBV5-1 and TRBJ2-3, with 9 positions matching TRBD1. The V gene's germline CDR1 is SGHRS and CDR2 YFSETQ. The J segment lost 4 bases and the V segment lost 3 bases, leaving 6 bases of the junction unmatched. This CDR3 region has 15 residues. The CDR3 sequence is CASSSSGTGPDTQYF. DNA for the CDR3: TGCGCCAGCAGCTCCTCCGGGACAGGGCCAGATACGCAGTATTTT.

The gene calls are TRBV7-2 and TRBJ1-4, with 10 bases fitting TRBD1. With V trimmed by 1 base and J by 8 bases, 4 bases remained unmatched. The CDR3 extends over 15 amino acids. CDR1 and CDR2 from the germline V gene are SGHTA and FQGNSA. CDR3 residues: CASSLGGQGVEKLFF. CDR3 bases: TGTGCCAGCAGCTTAGGAGGACAGGGGGTGGAAAAACTGTTTTTT.

V is TRBV24-1 and J is TRBJ1-2; D uncertain. The CDR3 sequence is 13 residues long. Germline assignment: CDR1 KGHDR and CDR2 SFDVKD. V lost 9 bases and J 2 bases, leaving 12 bases between the germline ends. CDR3 sequence (DNA): TGTGCCACCCGTGGATGGGAGAACTATGGCTACACCTTC. Its translation: CATRGWENYGYTF.